The entry below gives a single T cell receptor (beta chain) sequence along with its context. The germline CDR1 and CDR2 sequences are SGHVS and FNYEAQ. The CDR3 has 15 amino acids. The V and J ends lost 4 bases and 6 bases, in that order; junction bases with no gene match: 10. The sample comes from a study of blood T cell repertoires in COVID-19. The wider study: Researchers got acute and convalescent COVID-19 samples from the United States, Italy and Spain. The cDNA or gDNA used as material had been derived from T cells, B-cell-depleted T cells, or PBMCs.

Authors' analysis steps: Cell counts per sample came from amplifying reference gene primers. The method was immunoSEQ multiplex PCR; TCRdb's version includes in-frame clones alone and lacks a portion of them. V, J and clone size reflect that table, while D and trimming were determined from the DNA. The table records around 100,000 clones, around 93% of them present only once. The TCR sequence derives from a human donor with active COVID-19. The donor label of this sample is uncertain. The V call is TRBV7-6, the J call TRBJ2-3; 7 bases are shared with TRBD1. What was sequenced was peripheral blood. The CDR3 sequence is CASSSPGQNHDTQYF. The CDR3 DNA reads as TGTGCCAGCAGCTCTCCGGGACAGAACCATGATACGCAGTATTTT.